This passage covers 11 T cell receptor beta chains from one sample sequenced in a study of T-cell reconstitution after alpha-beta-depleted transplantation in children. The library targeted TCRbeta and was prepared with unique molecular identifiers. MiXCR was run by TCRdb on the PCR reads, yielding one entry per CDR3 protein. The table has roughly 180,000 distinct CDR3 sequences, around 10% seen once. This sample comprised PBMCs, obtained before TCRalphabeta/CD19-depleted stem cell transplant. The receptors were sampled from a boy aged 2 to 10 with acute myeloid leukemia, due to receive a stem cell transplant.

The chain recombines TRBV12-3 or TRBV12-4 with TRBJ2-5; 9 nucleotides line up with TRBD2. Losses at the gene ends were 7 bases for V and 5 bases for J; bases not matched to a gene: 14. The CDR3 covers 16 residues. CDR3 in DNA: TGTGCCAGCAAAGGAAGTAGCGGGAGTGATGAGGAGACCCAGTACTTC. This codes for CASKGSSGSDEETQYF.

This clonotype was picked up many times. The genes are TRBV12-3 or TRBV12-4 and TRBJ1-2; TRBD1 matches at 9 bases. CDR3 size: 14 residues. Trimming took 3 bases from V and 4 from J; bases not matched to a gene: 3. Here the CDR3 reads CASSLGTGFYGYTF. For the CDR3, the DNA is TGTGCCAGCAGTTTGGGGACAGGGTTCTATGGCTACACCTTC.

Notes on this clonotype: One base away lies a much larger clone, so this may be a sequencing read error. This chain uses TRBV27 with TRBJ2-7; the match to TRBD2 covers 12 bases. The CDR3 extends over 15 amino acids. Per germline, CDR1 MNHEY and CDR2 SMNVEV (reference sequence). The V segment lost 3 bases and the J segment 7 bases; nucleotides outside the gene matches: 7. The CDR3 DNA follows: TGTGCCAGCAGTTTCGGACTAGCGGGGCCTCGGGAGCAGTACTTC. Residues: CASSFGLAGPREQYF.

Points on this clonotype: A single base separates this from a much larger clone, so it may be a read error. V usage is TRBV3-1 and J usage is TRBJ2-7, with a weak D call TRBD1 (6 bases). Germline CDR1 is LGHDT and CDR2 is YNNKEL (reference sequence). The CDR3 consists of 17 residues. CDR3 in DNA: TGTGCCACCAGCCAAGATCGCACCAGGGGTTTGTCGGACGAGCAGTACTTC. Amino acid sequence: CATSQDRTRGLSDEQYF.

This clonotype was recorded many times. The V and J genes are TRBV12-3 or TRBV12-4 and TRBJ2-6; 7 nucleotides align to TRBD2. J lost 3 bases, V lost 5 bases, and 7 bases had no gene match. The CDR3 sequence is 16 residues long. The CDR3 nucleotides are TGTGCCAGCAGTCAAATCGGGGGGAATGGGGCCAACGTCCTGACTTTC. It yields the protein CASSQIGGNGANVLTF.

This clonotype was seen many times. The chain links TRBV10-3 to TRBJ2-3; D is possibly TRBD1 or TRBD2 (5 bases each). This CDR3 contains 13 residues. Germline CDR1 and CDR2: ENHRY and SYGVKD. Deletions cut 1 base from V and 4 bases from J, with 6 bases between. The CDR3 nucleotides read TGTGCCATCAGTGAGTTGGGGGCAGATACGCAGTATTTT. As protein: CAISELGADTQYF.

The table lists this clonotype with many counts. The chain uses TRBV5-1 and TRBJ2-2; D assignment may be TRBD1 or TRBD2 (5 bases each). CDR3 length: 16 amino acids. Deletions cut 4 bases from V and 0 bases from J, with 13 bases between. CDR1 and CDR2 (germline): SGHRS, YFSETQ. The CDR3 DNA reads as TGCGCCAGCAGCCCGGGTAGGGGAGCGAACACCGGGGAGCTGTTTTTT. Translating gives CASSPGRGANTGELFF.

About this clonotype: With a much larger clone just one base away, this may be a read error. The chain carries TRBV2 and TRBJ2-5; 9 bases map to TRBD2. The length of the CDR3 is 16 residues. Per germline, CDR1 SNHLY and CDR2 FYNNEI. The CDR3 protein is CASGDGLAGYQETQYF. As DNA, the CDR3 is TGTGCCAGCGGTGATGGGCTAGCGGGGTACCAAGAGACCCAGTACTTC.

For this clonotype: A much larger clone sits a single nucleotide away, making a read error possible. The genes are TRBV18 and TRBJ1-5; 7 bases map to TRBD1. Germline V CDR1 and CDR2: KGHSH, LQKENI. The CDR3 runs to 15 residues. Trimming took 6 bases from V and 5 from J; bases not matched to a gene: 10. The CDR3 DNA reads TGTGCCAGCTCGTCGTTAGGGGGCAGGGATCAGCCCCAGCATTTT. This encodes CASSSLGGRDQPQHF. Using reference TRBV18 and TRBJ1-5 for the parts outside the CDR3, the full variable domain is NAGVMQNPRHLVRRRGQEARLRCSPMKGHSHVYWYRQLPEEGLKFMVYLQKENIIDESGMPKERFSAEFPKEGPSILRIQQVVRGDSAAYFCASSSLGGRDQPQHFGDGTRLSIL.

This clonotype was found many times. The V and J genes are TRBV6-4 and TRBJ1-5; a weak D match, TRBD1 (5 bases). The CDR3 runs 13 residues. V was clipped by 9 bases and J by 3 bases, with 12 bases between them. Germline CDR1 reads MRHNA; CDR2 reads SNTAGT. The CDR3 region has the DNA TGTGCCAGAAAGGGACGGATCAATCAGCCCCAGCATTTT. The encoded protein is CARKGRINQPQHF.

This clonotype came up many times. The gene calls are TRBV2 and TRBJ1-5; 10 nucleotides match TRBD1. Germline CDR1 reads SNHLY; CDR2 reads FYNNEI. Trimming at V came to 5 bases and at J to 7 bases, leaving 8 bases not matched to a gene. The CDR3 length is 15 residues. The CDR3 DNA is TGTGCCAGCAGTCCGGGACAGGGGATTTTGCAGCCCCAGCATTTT. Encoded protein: CASSPGQGILQPQHF.